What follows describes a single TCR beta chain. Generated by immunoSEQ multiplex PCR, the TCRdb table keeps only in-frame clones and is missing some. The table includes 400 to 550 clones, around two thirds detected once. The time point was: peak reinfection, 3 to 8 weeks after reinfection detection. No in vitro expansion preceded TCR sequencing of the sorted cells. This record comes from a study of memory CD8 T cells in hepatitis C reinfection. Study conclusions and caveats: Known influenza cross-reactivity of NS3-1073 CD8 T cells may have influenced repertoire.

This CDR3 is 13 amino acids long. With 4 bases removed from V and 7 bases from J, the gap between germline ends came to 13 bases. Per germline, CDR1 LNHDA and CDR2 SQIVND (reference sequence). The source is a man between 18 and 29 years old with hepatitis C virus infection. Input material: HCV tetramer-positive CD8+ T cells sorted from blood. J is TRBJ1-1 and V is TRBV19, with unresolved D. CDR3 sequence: CASSTGRDVEAFF. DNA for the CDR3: TGTGCCAGTAGTACGGGAAGAGACGTTGAAGCTTTCTTT.